The 29 T cell receptor beta chains in this list originate from one sample, sequenced in a study of beta chain features in type 1 diabetes. Reverse transcribing all isolated RNA meant expressed TCRB transcripts were sequenced. The data were produced by immunoSEQ multiplex PCR, yet TCRdb's version contains in-frame clones alone and is incomplete. The sample carries 52,000 or so clones, under 60% recorded once. Findings of the study overall: Significant though moderate, a shortening of TCRB CDR3s appeared in all four CD4+ subsets of Type 1 diabetes patients.

These receptors' targets are unknown. Sequencing was done on a sample of Tregs from blood. Receptors were obtained from a woman between 40 and 55 years old with type 1 diabetes.

This clone was counted a few times. The J gene is TRBJ1-2, the V gene TRBV7-2, with 7 bases fitting TRBD1. CDR3 length: 14 amino acids. Germline lookup yields CDR1 SGHTA and CDR2 FQGNSA. Germline trimming cut 7 bases from V and 4 bases from J; bases unmatched to any gene: 9. The CDR3 DNA is TGTGCCAGCACCTCCTACAGGGGCGGCTATGGCTACACCTTC. This translates into CASTSYRGGYGYTF.

On this clone itself: Other nucleotide sequences in the sample specify the same CDR3. The rearrangement uses TRBV7-3 and TRBJ1-2; D gene unclear. Trimming took off 4 bases at V and 5 bases at J, with 11 bases between the two ends. Germline-derived CDR1 and CDR2 are SGHTA and FQGTGA. The CDR3 is 13 amino acids. CDR3 DNA sequence: TGTGCCAGCAGCTCCACCGGAGGGTATGGCTACACCTTC. The encoded protein is CASSSTGGYGYTF.

The CDR3 is CASSQRSTDTQYF. CDR3 nucleotides: TGTGCCAGCAGCCAGAGAAGCACAGATACGCAGTATTTT. V usage is TRBV4-2 and J usage is TRBJ2-3; D is undetermined. The CDR3 length is 13 residues. CDR1 LGHNA and CDR2 YNFKEQ come from the germline V gene. Trimming took off 3 bases at V and 0 bases at J, with 4 bases between the two ends.

A few counts support this clone. The chain carries TRBV15 and TRBJ1-5, with 7 positions matching TRBD1. CDR3 length: 14 amino acids. Trimming took 6 bases from V and 2 from J; bases not matched to a gene: 4. Germline CDR1 is LNHNV and CDR2 is YYDKDF (reference sequence). The CDR3 sequence is CATRTGNGNQPQHF. The CDR3 DNA sequence: TGTGCCACCAGGACAGGGAATGGCAATCAGCCCCAGCATTTT.

This clone was seen only a few times. V usage is TRBV6-1 and J usage is TRBJ2-3, with D hard to call. Germline V gene data show CDR1 as MNHNS and CDR2 as SASEGT. V was clipped by 6 bases and J by 0 bases, with 7 bases between them. The CDR3 is 13 residues long. The CDR3 DNA reads TGTGCCAGCAGGCAGGCTAGCACAGATACGCAGTATTTT. Protein: CASRQASTDTQYF.

The CDR3 DNA reads as TGTGCCAGTAGTACGGACAGTAATTCACCCCTCCACTTT. Protein product: CASSTDSNSPLHF. The rearrangement uses TRBV19 and TRBJ1-6; D perhaps matches TRBD1 (6 bases). This CDR3 region has 13 residues. Between the trimmed V and J ends, which lost 4 bases and 6 bases, there was a span of 7 bases. Germline lookup yields CDR1 LNHDA and CDR2 SQIVND (reference sequence). Variable domain in full (rest from reference TRBV19 and TRBJ1-6): DGGITQSPKYLFRKEGQNVTLSCEQNLNHDAMYWYRQDPGQGLRLIYYSQIVNDFQKGDIAEGYSVSREKKESFPLTVTSAQKNPTAFYLCASSTDSNSPLHFGNGTRLTVT.

This chain links TRBV6-5 with TRBJ2-3; unclear D gene. V was cut by 5 bases and J by 6 bases, with 9 bases left in between. The germline V gene encodes CDR1 MNHEY and CDR2 SVGAGI. This CDR3 spans 12 amino acids. CDR3 in amino acids: CASSTSLDTQYF. CDR3 coding DNA: TGTGCCAGCAGTACCAGTTTGGATACGCAGTATTTT.

The chain uses TRBV7-2 and TRBJ2-5; D perhaps matches TRBD1 (6 bases). The closer fit of TRBJ2-7 to the DNA end suggests the J call may be wrong. Germline V lookup: CDR1 SGHTA, CDR2 FQGNSA. This CDR3 contains 15 residues. The CDR3 spells CASSAETGQTYEQYF. CDR3 bases: TGTGCCAGCAGCGCCGAGACAGGACAGACCTACGAGCAGTACTTC.

A note on this clone: One end of the junction fails to match germline, which may point to a read error. The rearrangement joins TRBV7-7 to TRBJ2-2; 7 bases are shared with TRBD2. The CDR3 has 17 amino acids. Per the germline V gene, CDR1 is SSHAT and CDR2 is FNYEAQ (reference sequence). The CDR3 protein is CASSLALGLANTGELFF. DNA of the CDR3: TGTGCTAGCAGCTTAGCTCTCGGACTAGCGAACACCGGGGAGCTGTTTTTT.

This rearrangement joins TRBV14 to TRBJ2-5, with 9 bases lining up with TRBD1. Germline V gene data show CDR1 as SGHDN and CDR2 as FVKESK. Trimming at V came to 5 bases and at J to 4 bases, leaving 5 bases not matched to a gene. The CDR3 length is 14 residues. In DNA form, the CDR3 reads TGTGCCAGCAGCTACAGGGGGCTGGGAGAGACCCAGTACTTC. It encodes CASSYRGLGETQYF.

This sequence joins TRBV4-3 and TRBJ2-5; D is undetermined. The J call may be in error: the DNA end matches TRBJ2-7 better. The CDR3 has 13 amino acids. Germline loops: CDR1 LGHNA, CDR2 YSLEER. The CDR3 region is CASSQERQYEQYF. The DNA of the CDR3 is TGCGCCAGCAGCCAAGAGAGACAATACGAGCAGTACTTC.

The chain uses TRBV5-1 and TRBJ1-1; TRBD1 aligns across 7 bases. The CDR3 has 14 residues. The trim removed 6 bases at V and 0 bases at J, leaving 5 bases unmatched. The germline V gene has CDR1 SGHRS and CDR2 YFSETQ. The DNA of the CDR3 is TGCGCCAGCACCCCGGGACAGATGAACACTGAAGCTTTCTTT. Amino acids: CASTPGQMNTEAFF.

In the case of this clone: The sample holds other DNA sequences that translate to the same CDR3. The chain has TRBV2 and TRBJ1-5; D is uncertain. This CDR3 has 13 residues. Germline V lookup: CDR1 SNHLY, CDR2 FYNNEI. V lost 6 bases, J lost 1 base, and 7 bases lay in between. This chain's CDR3 is CASSELSNQPQHF. The CDR3 DNA sequence: TGTGCCAGCAGCGAACTAAGCAATCAGCCCCAGCATTTT.

This clone was detected only a few times. DNA of the CDR3: TGTGCCAGCAAGCAGGGGGCGAACACTGAAGCTTTCTTT. Its protein is CASKQGANTEAFF. The chain uses TRBV2 and TRBJ1-1, with 8 positions matching TRBD1. CDR1 and CDR2 (germline): SNHLY, FYNNEI. This CDR3 is 13 amino acids long. Unmatched junction bases numbered 2, after V lost 7 bases and J lost 1 base. Together with reference TRBV2 and TRBJ1-1, the CDR3 gives the full variable domain: EPEVTQTPSHQVTQMGQEVILRCVPISNHLYFYWYRQILGQKVEFLVSFYNNEISEKSEIFDDQFSVERPDGSNFTLKIRSTKLEDSAMYFCASKQGANTEAFFGQGTRLTVV.

The V gene is TRBV5-6, the J gene TRBJ2-1; 7 bases are shared with TRBD2. Trimming took 3 bases from V and 3 from J; bases not matched to a gene: 3. Germline lookup yields CDR1 SGHDT and CDR2 YYEEEE. The CDR3 is made up of 14 amino acids. The CDR3 loop reads CASSSGLFYNEQFF. In nucleotides, the CDR3 is TGTGCCAGCAGCTCGGGACTATTCTACAATGAGCAGTTCTTC.

This clone was observed a handful of times. The rearrangement joins TRBV7-2 to TRBJ1-1; D may be TRBD1 (6 bases). This CDR3 contains 14 residues. Trimming removed 4 bases at V and 5 bases at J, with 14 bases between. Germline lookup yields CDR1 SGHTA and CDR2 FQGNSA. CDR3 sequence (DNA): TGTGCCAGCAGCTCCGGACCCCAGGGGACTGAAGCTTTCTTT. Its translation: CASSSGPQGTEAFF.

This clone was seen a handful of times. The chain combines TRBV7-2 with TRBJ2-7; TRBD2 aligns across 9 bases. CDR1 and CDR2 from the germline V gene are SGHTA and FQGNSA. The CDR3 runs 15 residues. The V segment lost 4 bases and the J segment 6 bases; nucleotides outside the gene matches: 10. CDR3 loop: CASSSSGTSLSEQYF. Here the CDR3 DNA reads TGTGCCAGCAGCTCCTCCGGGACTAGCCTCTCCGAGCAGTACTTC.

This chain joins TRBV30 and TRBJ2-2, with D hard to call. Germline-derived CDR1 and CDR2 are GTSNPN and SVGIG (reference sequence). Trimming cost V 4 bases and J 0 bases, with 12 bases left between them. This CDR3 has 15 amino acids. The CDR3 DNA sequence: TGTGCCTGGAATCCGCAGAATGCGAACACCGGGGAGCTGTTTTTT. The encoded protein is CAWNPQNANTGELFF.

For the CDR3, the DNA is TGTGCCAGCAGTTTCCTTCACCCGGGAGCCTTTGGGGCCAACGTCCTGACTTTC. Translation gives CASSFLHPGAFGANVLTF. The V gene is TRBV28, the J gene TRBJ2-6, with D perhaps TRBD2 (6 bases). Trimming left V 3 bases short and J 3 bases short, with 18 bases between. The CDR3 spans 18 residues. The germline gives CDR1 MDHEN, CDR2 SYDVKM.

The J gene is TRBJ1-5, the V gene TRBV19, with D maybe TRBD1 (5 bases). The CDR3 is 16 amino acids. V lost 3 bases and J 1 base, leaving 13 bases between the germline ends. Germline values: CDR1 LNHDA, CDR2 SQIVND (reference sequence). This chain's CDR3 is CASSMGQGRSNQPQHF. CDR3 DNA sequence: TGTGCCAGTAGTATGGGGCAGGGCCGGAGCAATCAGCCCCAGCATTTT. Using reference TRBV19 and TRBJ1-5 for the parts outside the CDR3, the full variable domain is DGGITQSPKYLFRKEGQNVTLSCEQNLNHDAMYWYRQDPGQGLRLIYYSQIVNDFQKGDIAEGYSVSREKKESFPLTVTSAQKNPTAFYLCASSMGQGRSNQPQHFGDGTRLSIL.

V gene TRBV7-9 combines with J gene TRBJ2-5; 7 bases fit TRBD2. The CDR3 is made up of 15 amino acids. Germline assignment: CDR1 SEHNR and CDR2 FQNEAQ (reference sequence). Unmatched junction bases numbered 9, after V lost 4 bases and J lost 4 bases. The chain's CDR3 is CASSYDSGWGETQYF. CDR3 bases: TGTGCCAGCAGCTACGATAGCGGGTGGGGAGAGACCCAGTACTTC.

The chain links TRBV6-5 to TRBJ2-1; TRBD2 matches at 12 bases. Germline CDR1 reads MNHEY; CDR2 reads SVGAGI. J lost 12 bases, V lost 6 bases, and 12 bases had no gene match. There are 15 residues in the CDR3. CDR3 amino acids: CASSPGLAGSMRQFF. CDR3 bases: TGTGCCAGCAGCCCTGGACTAGCGGGGTCAATGAGGCAGTTCTTC.

This clone was picked up one time. J is TRBJ1-4 and V is TRBV27, with D uncertain. V lost 10 bases and J lost 6, with 18 bases in between. Germline V gene data show CDR1 as MNHEY and CDR2 as SMNVEV (reference sequence). This CDR3 is 14 amino acids long. This CDR3 reads CATRTRPRDEKLFF. CDR3 sequence (DNA): TGTGCCACCCGAACTCGACCCCGGGATGAAAAACTGTTTTTT. Supplemented by reference TRBV27 and TRBJ1-4, the full variable domain reads EAQVTQNPRYLITVTGKKLTVTCSQNMNHEYMSWYRQDPGLGLRQIYYSMNVEVTDKGDVPEGYKVSRKEKRNFPLILESPSPNQTSLYFCATRTRPRDEKLFFGSGTQLSVL.

The rearrangement uses TRBV7-2 and TRBJ2-2; TRBD2 aligns across 7 bases. CDR1 SGHTA and CDR2 FQGNSA come from the germline V gene. The ends lost 1 base at V and 5 bases at J; junction bases unmatched: 4. This CDR3 region has 15 residues. The CDR3 coding sequence is TGTGCCAGCAGCTTAGGACTTAGCGGGACCGGGGAGCTGTTTTTT. The encoded protein is CASSLGLSGTGELFF.

V and J are TRBV4-1 and TRBJ2-2; 10 positions agree with TRBD2. Germline CDR1 is MGHRA and CDR2 is YSYEKL. CDR3 length: 17 residues. V lost 4 bases, J lost 6 bases, and 11 bases stayed unmatched. Written as DNA, the CDR3 is TGCGCCAGCAGCCCCCGGAGCGGGAGGGAAGTGGCCGGGGAGCTGTTTTTT. Translating gives CASSPRSGREVAGELFF.

The chain uses TRBV10-3 and TRBJ1-1; the match to TRBD1 covers 8 bases. V was clipped by 6 bases and J by 1 base; unmatched bases: 7. The germline gives CDR1 ENHRY, CDR2 SYGVKD. The CDR3 has 15 amino acids. The CDR3 bases are TGTGCCATCAGACCGACAGGGGCGAAGAACACTGAAGCTTTCTTT. This gives the protein CAIRPTGAKNTEAFF.

The J gene is TRBJ2-4, the V gene TRBV2; the D gene is possibly TRBD1 (6 bases). V lost 4 bases to trimming and J lost 9 bases, with 13 bases between them. The germline V gene encodes CDR1 SNHLY and CDR2 FYNNEI. This CDR3 is 13 amino acids long. CDR3 sequence reads: CASSVGGAGIQYF. The CDR3 bases are TGTGCCAGCAGTGTTGGGGGCGCAGGCATTCAGTACTTC.

This chain uses TRBV19 with TRBJ1-1; 7 bases are shared with TRBD1. This CDR3 has 13 amino acids. V lost 9 bases and J lost 0; bases outside the gene matches: 4. Germline CDR1 reads LNHDA; CDR2 reads SQIVND (reference sequence). DNA of the CDR3: TGTGCCAGCTCAGACAGGGTGAACACTGAAGCTTTCTTT. Translated, it gives CASSDRVNTEAFF. The full variable domain, in which reference TRBV19 and TRBJ1-1 provide the parts outside the CDR3, is DGGITQSPKYLFRKEGQNVTLSCEQNLNHDAMYWYRQDPGQGLRLIYYSQIVNDFQKGDIAEGYSVSREKKESFPLTVTSAQKNPTAFYLCASSDRVNTEAFFGQGTRLTVV.

This clone was detected only a few times. The chain employs TRBV7-2 and TRBJ2-7; 9 nucleotides match TRBD1. J was trimmed by 3 bases and V by 5 bases; bases with no gene match: 8. The CDR3 consists of 15 residues. CDR1 SGHTA and CDR2 FQGNSA come from the germline V gene. The CDR3 DNA follows: TGTGCCAGCAGCCCGGGACAGGGTCAGTTCTACGAGCAGTACTTC. Its protein is CASSPGQGQFYEQYF.